These T cell receptor beta chains were read from a single sample in a study of T cells in Graves' hyperthyroidism and ophthalmopathy. One entry per CDR3 protein results from TCRdb running MiXCR on the multiplex PCR reads. The sample yields fewer than 750,000 distinct CDR3 sequences, 46% seen once. The source material was peripheral blood or thyroid tissue (not recorded which). The receptors were gathered from a woman in her late teens or twenties with Graves' hyperthyroidism. The CDR3 runs from the conserved cysteine through the conserved F or W. D genes are given only for firm matches. Where a row states a size, it is once, few, many or the class of an expanded clone; other rows omit it.

D,size,J,V,CDR3,DNA
-,many,TRBJ2-7,TRBV6-6,CASSYSADRGGYEQYF,TGTGCCAGCAGTTACTCGGCGGACCGAGGAGGCTACGAGCAGTACTTC
TRBD2,-,TRBJ2-1,TRBV9,CASSPGTRLNEQFF,TGTGCCAGCAGCCCGGGGACTAGACTTAATGAGCAGTTCTTC
TRBD1,few,TRBJ1-3,TRBV9,CASSPGGGTGNTIYF,TGTGCCAGCAGCCCAGGAGGGGGCACTGGAAACACCATATATTTT
-,many,TRBJ1-6,TRBV2,CASGDRSSYNSPLHF,TGTGCCAGCGGCGACAGAAGCTCCTATAATTCACCCCTCCACTTT
TRBD2,many,TRBJ2-5,TRBV20-1,CSARSQGGLQETQYF,TGCAGTGCTAGGTCGCAGGGAGGGCTCCAAGAGACCCAGTACTTC
TRBD2,-,TRBJ2-7,TRBV5-4,CASSPSGTHEQYF,TGTGCCAGCAGCCCTAGCGGGACCCACGAGCAGTACTTC
-,many,TRBJ2-7,TRBV24-1,CATSDTGTESYEQYF,TGTGCCACCAGTGATACCGGGACTGAGTCCTACGAGCAGTACTTC
-,-,TRBJ2-7,TRBV12-5,CASGSDSASYEQYF,TGTGCTAGTGGTTCCGACAGTGCGTCCTACGAGCAGTACTTC
TRBD1,many,TRBJ1-1,TRBV6-2/TRBV6-3,CATAYRGKNTEAFF,TGTGCCACTGCATACAGGGGGAAGAACACTGAAGCTTTCTTT
TRBD1,many,TRBJ1-2,TRBV29-1,CSVEYVQGLNYGYTF,TGCAGCGTTGAGTACGTACAGGGGCTAAACTATGGCTACACCTTC
TRBD1,-,TRBJ1-2,TRBV2,CASQPGTGGYTF,TGTGCCAGCCAACCGGGGACAGGTGGCTACACCTTC
TRBD2,many,TRBJ2-7,TRBV24-1,CATSDANTSGRREQYF,TGTGCCACCAGTGACGCAAACACTAGCGGGAGAAGAGAGCAGTACTTC
-,many,TRBJ1-6,TRBV4-1,CASSQGESAYNSPLHF,TGCGCCAGCAGCCAAGGGGAGTCCGCGTATAATTCACCCCTCCACTTT
TRBD2,-,TRBJ2-5,TRBV14,CASSETSGGAETQYF,TGTGCCAGCAGCGAGACTAGCGGGGGGGCGGAGACCCAGTACTTC
-,many,TRBJ2-2,TRBV4-2,CASSQSDAGELFF,TGTGCCAGCAGCCAATCAGACGCCGGGGAGCTGTTTTTT
-,-,TRBJ1-5,TRBV12-3/TRBV12-4,CASRNRGPQHF,TGTGCCAGCAGAAACCGGGGGCCCCAGCATTTT
-,many,TRBJ2-5,TRBV3-1,CASSTPQETQYF,TGTGCCAGCAGCACACCTCAAGAGACCCAGTACTTC
TRBD2,many,TRBJ2-7,TRBV19,CASGGSGFSYEQYF,TGTGCCAGTGGTGGTAGCGGGTTCTCCTACGAGCAGTACTTC
TRBD2,-,TRBJ2-3,TRBV7-2,CASSRWEAAGGYTQYF,TGTGCCAGCAGCCGCTGGGAGGCCGCGGGAGGCTATACGCAGTATTTT
-,-,TRBJ1-2,TRBV11-1,CASSSSVVIGPVRGYTF,TGTGCCAGCAGCTCCTCCGTGGTCATCGGACCTGTGCGCGGCTACACCTTC
-,-,TRBJ2-7,TRBV27,CATPVPPAYEQYF,TGTGCCACTCCGGTCCCCCCAGCCTACGAGCAGTACTTC
-,-,TRBJ2-2,TRBV5-1,CASPDTNTGELFF,TGCGCCAGCCCCGACACGAACACCGGGGAGCTGTTTTTT
TRBD2,-,TRBJ2-6,TRBV7-8,CASSRGLAGSSSGANVLTF,TGTGCCAGCAGTAGGGGACTAGCGGGTTCCAGCTCTGGGGCCAACGTCCTGACTTTC
-,few,TRBJ1-1,TRBV4-3,CASSQQIGVNTEAFF,TGCGCCAGCAGCCAACAAATAGGGGTAAACACTGAAGCTTTCTTT
-,few,TRBJ2-3,TRBV2,CASTEDIRDTQYF,TGTGCCAGCACGGAGGACATCAGGGATACGCAGTATTTT
-,many,TRBJ1-6,TRBV6-2/TRBV6-3,CASSYGYVDNSPLHF,TGTGCCAGCAGTTACGGATACGTTGATAATTCACCCCTCCACTTT
-,many,TRBJ1-1,TRBV24-1,CATRGGSNTEAFF,TGTGCCACAAGAGGTGGGTCGAACACTGAAGCTTTCTTT
TRBD2,-,TRBJ2-7,TRBV7-2,CASSLVPGRGEQYF,TGTGCCAGCAGCTTAGTACCCGGGAGGGGAGAGCAGTACTTC
TRBD1,few,TRBJ1-1,TRBV27,CASSIRGQLGEAFF,TGTGCCAGCAGTATCAGGGGGCAATTGGGTGAAGCTTTCTTT
-,-,TRBJ2-5,TRBV6-1,CASSRFGVLWDQETQYF,TGTGCCAGCAGTCGGTTCGGGGTATTATGGGACCAAGAGACCCAGTACTTC
-,many,TRBJ1-2,TRBV6-1,CASLSALRNYGYTF,TGTGCCAGCCTCAGCGCACTTCGTAACTATGGCTACACCTTC
-,-,TRBJ1-4,TRBV29-1,CSVSGWNEQFFGTSVEKLFF,-
TRBD1,many,TRBJ1-5,TRBV7-6,CASSLEGDRNQPQHF,TGTGCCAGCAGCTTAGAGGGGGACAGGAATCAGCCCCAGCATTTT
-,many,TRBJ2-7,TRBV29-1,CSVEGGPYEQYF,TGCAGCGTTGAGGGGGGTCCCTACGAGCAGTACTTC
-,many,TRBJ1-6,TRBV7-9,CASSAVYNSPLHF,TGTGCCAGCAGCGCAGTCTATAATTCACCCCTCCACTTT
-,-,TRBJ2-6,TRBV7-6,CASSLSQGTGANVLTF,TGTGCCAGCAGCTTAAGCCAGGGAACTGGGGCCAACGTCCTGACTTTC
-,many,TRBJ1-5,TRBV10-3,CATGPTGNNQPQHF,TGTGCCACCGGACCCACAGGGAACAATCAGCCCCAGCATTTT
-,many,TRBJ2-7,TRBV7-6,CASSLARNSYEQYF,TGTGCCAGCAGCTTAGCACGAAACTCCTACGAGCAGTACTTC
TRBD2,-,TRBJ2-1,TRBV6-1,CAISPAGGDYNEQFF,TGTGCCATCTCCCCAGCGGGAGGGGATTACAATGAGCAGTTCTTC
TRBD2,few,TRBJ2-7,TRBV4-2,CASSQDRPGGGYEQYF,TGTGCCAGCAGCCAAGATCGACCCGGGGGGGGCTACGAGCAGTACTTC
TRBD2,many,TRBJ2-5,TRBV4-2,CASSQDGLAGEETQYF,TGCGCCAGCAGCCAAGACGGTCTAGCGGGAGAAGAGACCCAGTACTTC
-,once,TRBJ1-2,TRBV20-1,CSADTAPSYGYTF,TGCAGTGCGGACACGGCCCCTAGCTATGGCTACACCTTC
-,-,TRBJ1-5,TRBV7-9,CASSRRDEQETQHF,TGTGCCAGCAGCCGCCGGGACGAGCAAGAGACCCAGCATTTT
-,many,TRBJ1-5,TRBV24-1,CATSVSGPNQPQHF,TGTGCCACCAGTGTGTCAGGACCAAATCAGCCCCAGCATTTT
TRBD1,-,TRBJ1-2,TRBV29-1,CSAGTGFYGYTF,TGCAGCGCCGGGACAGGGTTTTATGGCTACACCTTC
TRBD2,many,TRBJ2-2,TRBV13,CASSPETSGRIGELFF,TGTGCCAGCAGCCCCGAAACTAGCGGGAGGATCGGGGAGCTGTTTTTT
-,-,TRBJ1-1,TRBV7-2,CASSFQSGRTEAFF,TGTGCCAGCAGCTTCCAAAGCGGGAGAACTGAAGCTTTCTTT
-,-,TRBJ2-3,TRBV19,CASIGAGTDTQYF,TGTGCCAGTATCGGGGCAGGCACAGATACGCAGTATTTT
TRBD2,many,TRBJ2-7,TRBV5-5,CASSPSPSGSYEQYF,TGTGCCAGCAGCCCCTCCCCTAGCGGCTCCTACGAGCAGTACTTC
-,many,TRBJ2-2,TRBV12-3/TRBV12-4,CASSPIPITNTGELFF,TGTGCCAGCAGTCCTATACCGATCACGAACACCGGGGAGCTGTTTTTT
TRBD1,-,TRBJ2-7,TRBV9,CASSTRQGAYEQYF,TGTGCCAGCAGCACAAGACAGGGGGCCTACGAGCAGTACTTC
-,many,TRBJ1-2,TRBV12-3/TRBV12-4,CASSLELDYGYTF,TGTGCCAGCAGTTTAGAGTTGGACTATGGCTACACCTTC
-,many,TRBJ2-5,TRBV6-1,CASSVTGNKYF,TGTGCCAGCAGTGTGACAGGCAACAAGTACTTC
TRBD2,-,TRBJ2-5,TRBV29-1,CSQGSTSGMETQYF,TGCAGCCAGGGTTCGACTAGCGGGATGGAGACCCAGTACTTC
TRBD1,-,TRBJ1-2,TRBV7-9,CASREGQEEGYTF,TGTGCCAGCAGGGAGGGACAGGAGGAGGGCTACACCTTC
TRBD1,-,TRBJ2-7,TRBV7-2,CASSKSYRDRESNEQYF,TGTGCCAGCAGCAAGTCTTACCGGGACAGGGAGTCAAACGAGCAGTACTTC
TRBD1,-,TRBJ1-1,TRBV11-1,CASRPTGGFFGAFF,TGTGCCAGCAGACCTACAGGGGGCTTTTTTGGGGCTTTCTTT